The 8 T cell receptor beta chains below were found in one sample sequenced in a study of shared clonotypes between healthy human individuals. Measured with immunoSEQ multiplex PCR; TCRdb has only the in-frame clones, and not every one. The sample carries 2 million to 3 million clones, over 85% recorded once. The sequencing input was naive CD4+ T cells from PBMCs. Indicated subset: CD45RA+ positively selected. The receptor set was obtained from a man between 18 and 29 years old in good health. Some clones in this sample may be carry-over from other donors' samples.

This rearrangement joins TRBV6-1 to TRBJ1-2; no clear D. V shed 5 bases and J shed 6 bases, with 13 bases lying between them. Germline V gene lookup returns CDR1 MNHNS and CDR2 SASEGT. This CDR3 has 13 residues. CDR3 coding DNA: TGTGCCAGCAGTAACCTTTTTGCAAATGGCTACACCTTC. Protein product: CASSNLFANGYTF.

This clone was counted once. V usage is TRBV5-6 and J usage is TRBJ1-6; D remains unclear. V lost 2 bases and J 0 bases, leaving 9 bases between the germline ends. The CDR3 covers 16 residues. CDR1 and CDR2 from the germline V gene are SGHDT and YYEEEE. The CDR3 DNA reads as TGTGCCAGCAGCTTTTGGCGGGGCTCCTATAATTCACCCCTCCACTTT. Its protein product is CASSFWRGSYNSPLHF.

The chain links TRBV29-1 to TRBJ1-5, with TRBD1 identical over 8 bases. CDR3 length equals 13 residues. CDR1 and CDR2 from the germline V gene are SQVTM and ANQGSEA. The V gene end was trimmed by 5 bases and the J gene end by 10 bases; junction bases not matched to a gene: 10. This CDR3 reads CSVTRDRSGPQHF. CDR3 sequence (DNA): TGCAGCGTTACCCGGGACAGGAGCGGTCCCCAGCATTTT.

The chain joins TRBV11-2 to TRBJ1-2; tentatively, D is TRBD1 (6 bases). Trimming took off 2 bases at V and 3 bases at J, with 13 bases between the two ends. The germline V gene encodes CDR1 SGHAT and CDR2 FQNNGV. The CDR3 totals 15 residues. The CDR3 loop is CASSLRGGRDYGYTF. CDR3 coding DNA: TGTGCCAGCAGCTTAAGGGGGGGCAGGGACTATGGCTACACCTTC.

The chain combines TRBV30 with TRBJ2-7; 7 bases are shared with TRBD1. The CDR3 spans 13 residues. V lost 2 bases to trimming and J lost 2 bases; unmatched junction nucleotides: 3. Germline V gene lookup returns CDR1 GTSNPN and CDR2 SVGIG (reference sequence). CDR3 loop: CAWSRGTAYEQYF. The CDR3 DNA reads as TGTGCCTGGAGTAGAGGGACAGCCTACGAGCAGTACTTC.

The CDR3 nucleotides are TGTGCCAGCAGCTTATGGACAGGGGGCGACCAAGAGACCCAGTACTTC. Its protein is CASSLWTGGDQETQYF. This chain joins TRBV7-9 and TRBJ2-5; the match to TRBD1 covers 11 bases. Looked up from germline, CDR1 is SEHNR and CDR2 is FQNEAQ (reference sequence). The V segment lost 2 bases and the J segment 0 bases; nucleotides outside the gene matches: 2. There are 16 residues in the CDR3.

V usage is TRBV5-1 and J usage is TRBJ2-4; 7 bases are a match to TRBD2. V was pared by 4 bases and J by 6 bases, with 13 bases of the junction left unmatched. The CDR3 is 16 amino acids. CDR1 SGHRS and CDR2 YFSETQ come from the germline V gene. The CDR3 loop reads CASSPDLAEWGNIQYF. The CDR3 nucleotides read TGCGCCAGCAGCCCCGACCTAGCGGAGTGGGGAAACATTCAGTACTTC.

This chain connects TRBV5-1 to TRBJ2-3; TRBD2 matches at 15 bases. The CDR3 sequence is 19 residues long. V shed 4 bases, J shed 0 bases, and the junction held 9 bases outside the gene matches. Per germline, CDR1 SGHRS and CDR2 YFSETQ. CDR3 in DNA: TGCGCCAGCAGCCGCGGGACTAGCGGGAGGTCCTTAAGCACAGATACGCAGTATTTT. Protein: CASSRGTSGRSLSTDTQYF.